This TCR beta chain originates from a study of CD8+ T cells in alopecia areata. V lost 0 bases, J lost 3 bases, and 5 bases stayed unmatched. The germline CDR1 and CDR2 sequences are GTSNPN and SVGIG (reference sequence). The CDR3 consists of 15 residues. Treatment of the sample: oral pan-JAK inhibitor, 5-10 mg twice daily. As the sequencing template, cDNA was produced by extracting RNA and reverse transcribing it. Method: immunoSEQ multiplex PCR; TCRdb's copy keeps in-frame clones and lacks some. Of approximately 170,000 clones listed, 55% to 70% are singletons. This clonotype was sampled from a human donor with alopecia areata. The V call is TRBV30, the J call TRBJ2-7; 10 bases agree with TRBD1. The sequencing used CD4+ T cells sorted from blood, collected at week 4, from a patient treated with tofacitinib. DNA for the CDR3: TGTGCCTGGAGTGTAAGGGACAGGGGCCTCTACGAGCAGTACTTC. Residues: CAWSVRDRGLYEQYF.